Included here is one T cell receptor (beta chain) sequence, with context. What it binds is not known. This CDR3 has 16 residues. Trimming removed 0 bases from V and 8 bases from J, with 18 bases in between. The germline CDR1 and CDR2 sequences are SGDLS and YYNGEE. These data originate in a study of shared clonotypes between healthy human individuals. Findings of the study overall: Deeper or shallower sequencing was expected to change how clonotypes are shared among donors. Generation probability values for non-shared clonotypes were lower than those for clonotypes shared by all four donors.

Profiling relied on immunoSEQ multiplex PCR, and the TCRdb table lists in-frame clones only, not all of them. The profile shows over a million clones, around 97% of them singletons. The study drew its donors from healthy HIV-negative adults without recent acute infections or vaccinations. CD45RA+ naive and CD45RA-negative memory subsets were separated from CD4+ cells. The specimen sequenced was naive CD4+ T cells sorted from blood. As to subset: CD45RA+ positively selected. The receptor's source is a man younger than 40 in good health. The chain carries TRBV9 and TRBJ2-1; D not certain. CDR3 in DNA: TGTGCCAGCAGCGTAGATGGGCCAGGTACTCTGGATGAGCAGTTCTTC. It yields the protein CASSVDGPGTLDEQFF.